This T cell receptor (beta chain) was documented in a study of PD-1 blockade in classical Hodgkin lymphoma. Across the whole study: Once every 2 weeks, patients received intravenous nivolumab at 3 mg/kg.

Produced via immunoSEQ multiplex PCR; TCRdb's table is partial and in-frame only. This sample has around 19,000 clones; roughly four fifths occur once, and the top ten carry less than 25%. Germline trimming cut 2 bases from V and 11 bases from J; bases unmatched to any gene: 18. The CDR3 extends over 17 amino acids. In germline, CDR1 is SGHRS, CDR2 YFSETQ. Details on this clone: Its antigen is currently unknown.

The patients all showed relapse after autologous stem cell transplantation, while their brentuximab vedotin exposure varied. Study-wide results and caveats: By C4D1, diversity of CD4+ TCRs had risen significantly, whereas that of CD8+ TCRs had not. Newly diagnosed patients were said to have less baseline TCR diversity than healthy donors did. Baseline diversity resembling that of newly diagnosed patients was seen in complete responders.

The sequences come from peripheral blood mononuclear cells (PBMCs), collected before the second cycle of nivolumab. The V call is TRBV5-1, the J call TRBJ2-3, with 9 nucleotides matching TRBD2. The clonotype was recovered from a human donor with classical Hodgkin lymphoma. CDR3 nucleotide sequence: TGCGCCAGCAGCTTTCGTTTCCCGGGGACTAGCCACGGGGTGCAGTATTTT. Encoded protein: CASSFRFPGTSHGVQYF.